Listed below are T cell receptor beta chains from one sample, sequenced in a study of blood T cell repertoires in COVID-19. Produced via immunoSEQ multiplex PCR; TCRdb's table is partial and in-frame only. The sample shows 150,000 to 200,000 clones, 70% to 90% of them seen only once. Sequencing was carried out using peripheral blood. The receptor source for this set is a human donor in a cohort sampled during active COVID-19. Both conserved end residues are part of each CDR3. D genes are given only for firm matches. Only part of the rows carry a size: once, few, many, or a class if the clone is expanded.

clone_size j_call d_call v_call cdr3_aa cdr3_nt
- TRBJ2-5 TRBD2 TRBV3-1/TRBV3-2 CASSPLAGLRSAQYF TGTGCCAGCAGCCCTCTAGCGGGATTAAGGAGCGCCCAGTACTTC
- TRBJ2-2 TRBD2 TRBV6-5 CASSGGVRVTGELFF TGTGCCAGCAGCGGGGGGGTCAGGGTAACCGGGGAGCTGTTTTTT
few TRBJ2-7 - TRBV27 CASSSSENYEQYF TGTGCCAGCAGTTCGAGTGAGAACTACGAGCAGTACTTC
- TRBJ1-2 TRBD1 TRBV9 CASSAGQGGDYGYTF TGTGCCAGCAGCGCTGGACAGGGGGGCGACTATGGCTACACCTTC
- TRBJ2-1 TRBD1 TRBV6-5 CASSYRPGGRMNEQFF TGTGCCAGCAGCTACAGACCAGGGGGCCGGATGAATGAGCAGTTCTTC
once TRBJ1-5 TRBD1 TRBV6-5 CASSTGGRQPQHF TGTGCCAGCAGTACAGGGGGCCGTCAGCCCCAGCATTTT
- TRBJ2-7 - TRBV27 CASKEISSYPYEQYF TGTGCCAGTAAGGAGATATCTAGCTACCCCTACGAGCAGTACTTC
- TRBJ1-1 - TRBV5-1 CASSLEGENTEAFF TGCGCCAGCAGCTTGGAAGGGGAGAACACTGAAGCTTTCTTT
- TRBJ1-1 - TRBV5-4 CASSLKGGTEAFF TGTGCCAGCAGCTTGAAAGGGGGCACTGAAGCTTTCTTT
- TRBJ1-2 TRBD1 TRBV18 CASSPIERTGGASPGYTF TGTGCCAGCTCACCAATAGAAAGAACAGGGGGCGCGAGTCCTGGCTACACCTTC
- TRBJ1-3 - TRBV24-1 CATSDLTKPLTSGNTIYF TGTGCCACCAGTGATTTAACCAAGCCACTAACCTCTGGAAACACCATATATTTT
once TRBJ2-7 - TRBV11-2 CASSFQAGLFTEQYF TGTGCCAGCAGCTTTCAGGCAGGGTTATTCACGGAGCAGTACTTC
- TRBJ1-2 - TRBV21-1 CASSNHRVCYGYTF TGTGCCAGCAGCAACCACAGGGTTTGCTATGGCTACACCTTC
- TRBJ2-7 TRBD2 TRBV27 CASSLIAPRLADSYEQYF TGTGCCAGCAGTTTAATCGCCCCCCGACTAGCGGACTCCTACGAGCAGTACTTC
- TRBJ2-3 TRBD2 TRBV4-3 CASSHMTSGSTDTQYF TGCGCCAGCAGCCACATGACTAGCGGGAGCACAGATACGCAGTATTTT
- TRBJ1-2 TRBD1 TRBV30 CAWRDRVHGYTF TGTGCCTGGAGAGACAGGGTCCATGGCTACACCTTC
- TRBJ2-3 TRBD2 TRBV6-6 CASSLAGDTDTQYF TGTGCCAGCAGTCTAGCGGGAGACACAGATACGCAGTATTTT
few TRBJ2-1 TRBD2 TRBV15 CATSREKTSGRTGYNEQFF TGTGCCACCAGCAGAGAGAAGACTAGCGGGAGGACGGGGTACAATGAGCAGTTCTTC
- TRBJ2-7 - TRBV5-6 CASSGPGVAYEQYF TGTGCCAGCAGCGGTCCCGGGGTCGCCTACGAGCAGTACTTC
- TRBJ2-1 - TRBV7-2 CASSVNRVSYNEQFF TGTGCCAGCAGCGTAAACAGGGTCAGTTACAATGAGCAGTTCTTC
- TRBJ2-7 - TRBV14 CASSQTGLEQYF TGTGCCAGCAGCCAAACAGGGCTCGAGCAGTACTTC
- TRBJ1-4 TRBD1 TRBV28 CASSLMGQLTTNEKLFF TGTGCCAGCAGTTTAATGGGACAGCTAACAACTAATGAAAAACTGTTTTTT
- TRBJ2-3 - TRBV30 CAWMGGHTDTQYF TGTGCCTGGATGGGCGGGCACACAGATACGCAGTATTTT
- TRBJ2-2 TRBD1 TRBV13 CASSPSGTGKSGELFF TGTGCCAGCAGCCCCTCCGGGACAGGGAAGTCCGGGGAGCTGTTTTTT
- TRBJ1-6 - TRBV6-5 CASSYFADSYNSPLHF TGTGCCAGCAGTTACTTCGCGGACAGCTATAATTCACCCCTCCACTTT
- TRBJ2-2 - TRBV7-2 CASSSTRIGELFF TGTGCCAGCAGCTCCACTAGAATCGGGGAGCTGTTTTTT
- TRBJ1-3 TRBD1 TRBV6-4 CASSHNTWDRVRNTIYF TGTGCCAGCAGCCACAATACCTGGGACAGGGTGAGAAACACCATATATTTT
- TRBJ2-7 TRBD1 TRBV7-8 CASSLRGQGIYEQYF TGTGCCAGCAGTCTACGAGGACAGGGAATTTACGAGCAGTACTTC
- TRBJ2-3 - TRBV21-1 CASNRLAGIITDTQYF TGTGCCAGCAACCGACTAGCGGGGATCATAACAGATACGCAGTATTTT
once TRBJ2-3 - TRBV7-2 CASSLAGRGDTQYF TGTGCCAGCAGCTTAGCTGGGCGAGGGGATACGCAGTATTTT
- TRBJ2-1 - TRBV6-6 CASNRQGLYNEQFF TGTGCCAGCAATAGACAGGGACTGTACAATGAGCAGTTCTTC
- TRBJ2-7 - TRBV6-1 CASSDPSTRQYF TGTGCCAGCAGTGACCCTAGCACAAGGCAGTACTTC
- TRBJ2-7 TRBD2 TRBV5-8 CASSLSGATYEQYF TGTGCCAGCAGCCTTAGCGGGGCAACCTACGAGCAGTACTTC
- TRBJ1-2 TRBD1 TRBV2 CASSRDSSYGYTF TGTGCCAGCAGTCGGGACAGTTCCTATGGCTACACCTTC
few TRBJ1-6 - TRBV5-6 CASSLGPSLGPSPLHF TGTGCCAGCAGCTTGGGACCCTCACTGGGCCCTTCACCCCTCCACTTT
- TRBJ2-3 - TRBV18 CASSPQARNTQYF TGTGCCAGCTCACCCCAGGCCCGAAATACGCAGTATTTT
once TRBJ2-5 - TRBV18 CASSPGGETQYF TGTGCCAGCTCACCAGGCGGAGAGACCCAGTACTTC
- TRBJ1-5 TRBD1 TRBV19 CASSILAGQGRQPQHF TGTGCCAGTAGTATACTGGCGGGACAGGGAAGACAGCCCCAGCATTTT
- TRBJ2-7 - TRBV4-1 CASSPGLGDSGYEQYF TGCGCCAGCAGCCCAGGGCTCGGGGACTCTGGCTACGAGCAGTACTTC
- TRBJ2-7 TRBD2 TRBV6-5 CASRHGGSSYEQYF TGTGCCAGCCGCCACGGGGGGAGCTCCTACGAGCAGTACTTC
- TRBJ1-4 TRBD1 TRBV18 CASAKDRANEKLFF TGTGCCAGCGCAAAGGACAGGGCAAATGAAAAACTGTTTTTT
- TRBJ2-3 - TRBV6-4 CASSLTYGSTDTQYF TGTGCCAGCAGCCTGACTTATGGGAGCACAGATACGCAGTATTTT
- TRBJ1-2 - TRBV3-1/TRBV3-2 CASSQDQGQNYGYTF TGTGCCAGCAGCCAAGATCAGGGGCAGAACTATGGCTACACCTTC
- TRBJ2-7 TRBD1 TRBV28 CASSSGTGYYEQYF TGTGCCAGCAGCTCCGGGACAGGGTACTACGAGCAGTACTTC
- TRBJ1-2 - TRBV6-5 CASLRAGGYGYTF TGTGCCAGCCTACGGGCAGGAGGCTATGGCTACACCTTC
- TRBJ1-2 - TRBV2 CASRESTGKLGGYTF TGTGCCAGCAGGGAGTCCACAGGGAAATTGGGTGGCTACACCTTC
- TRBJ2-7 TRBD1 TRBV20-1 CSASTGTATYEQYF TGCAGTGCTAGTACCGGGACAGCAACCTACGAGCAGTACTTC
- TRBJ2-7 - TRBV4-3 CASSQDPGTLLYEQYF TGCGCCAGCAGCCAAGACCCGGGTACCCTCCTCTACGAGCAGTACTTC
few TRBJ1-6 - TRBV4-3 CASSQDFGLENSPLHF TGCGCCAGCAGCCAAGATTTCGGGTTGGAGAATTCACCCCTCCACTTT
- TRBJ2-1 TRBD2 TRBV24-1 CATSVGTVWTSGSDEQFF TGTGCCACCAGTGTAGGGACAGTCTGGACTAGCGGGAGTGATGAGCAGTTCTTC
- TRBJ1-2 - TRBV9 CASSVEPRTWGYTF TGTGCCAGCAGCGTAGAACCGAGAACTTGGGGCTACACCTTC
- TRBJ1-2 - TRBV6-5 CASSYSAASAYGYTF TGTGCCAGCAGTTACTCGGCAGCGTCAGCCTATGGCTACACCTTC
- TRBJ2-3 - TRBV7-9 CASSFDLTGGGTQYF TGTGCCAGCAGCTTCGACCTGACCGGCGGAGGGACGCAGTATTTT
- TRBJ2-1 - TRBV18 CASSPSSTGTGNEQFF TGTGCCAGCTCACCATCATCGACAGGAACTGGCAATGAGCAGTTCTTC
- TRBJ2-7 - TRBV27 CASRGLGSYEQYF TGTGCCAGCAGGGGGCTGGGATCCTACGAGCAGTACTTC
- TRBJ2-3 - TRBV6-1 CASSDRQGRDTQYF TGTGCCAGCAGTGACAGGCAGGGTCGAGATACGCAGTATTTT
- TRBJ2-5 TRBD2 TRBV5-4 CASSLGGRAEETQYF TGTGCCAGCAGCTTGGGCGGGAGGGCTGAAGAGACCCAGTACTTC
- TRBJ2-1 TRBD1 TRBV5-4 CASSPGQGIGDEQFF TGTGCCAGCAGCCCGGGACAGGGTATAGGAGATGAGCAGTTCTTC